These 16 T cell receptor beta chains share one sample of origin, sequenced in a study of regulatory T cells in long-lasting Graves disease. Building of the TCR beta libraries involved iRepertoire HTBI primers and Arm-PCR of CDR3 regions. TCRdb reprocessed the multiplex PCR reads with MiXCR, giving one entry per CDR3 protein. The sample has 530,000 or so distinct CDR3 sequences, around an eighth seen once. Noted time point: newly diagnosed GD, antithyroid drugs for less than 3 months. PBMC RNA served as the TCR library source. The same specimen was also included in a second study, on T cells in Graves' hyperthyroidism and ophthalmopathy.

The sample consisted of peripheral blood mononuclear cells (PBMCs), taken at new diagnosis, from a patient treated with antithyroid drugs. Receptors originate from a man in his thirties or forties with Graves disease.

CDR3 protein: CASRRLAGGTKNIQYF. The CDR3 DNA follows: TGTGCCAGTAGGAGACTAGCGGGGGGGACCAAAAACATTCAGTACTTC. The chain uses TRBV19 and TRBJ2-4; TRBD2 agrees at 14 bases. Germline CDR1 LNHDA, CDR2 SQIVND (reference sequence). This CDR3 region has 16 residues. V lost 6 bases, J lost 2 bases, and 3 bases stayed unmatched.

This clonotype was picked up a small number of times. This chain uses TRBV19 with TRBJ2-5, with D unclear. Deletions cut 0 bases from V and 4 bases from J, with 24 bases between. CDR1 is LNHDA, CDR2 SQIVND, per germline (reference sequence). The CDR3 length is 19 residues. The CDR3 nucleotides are TGTGCCAGTAGTATAGATTATACCCCCTTGAGCTCCCGGCGAGAGACCCAGTACTTC. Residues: CASSIDYTPLSSRRETQYF.

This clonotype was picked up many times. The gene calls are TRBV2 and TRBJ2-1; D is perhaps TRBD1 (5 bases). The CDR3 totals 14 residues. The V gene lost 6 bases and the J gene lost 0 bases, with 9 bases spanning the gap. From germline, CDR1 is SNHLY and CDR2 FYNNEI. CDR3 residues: CASSPQGSYNEQFF. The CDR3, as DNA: TGTGCCAGCAGCCCGCAGGGCTCCTACAATGAGCAGTTCTTC.

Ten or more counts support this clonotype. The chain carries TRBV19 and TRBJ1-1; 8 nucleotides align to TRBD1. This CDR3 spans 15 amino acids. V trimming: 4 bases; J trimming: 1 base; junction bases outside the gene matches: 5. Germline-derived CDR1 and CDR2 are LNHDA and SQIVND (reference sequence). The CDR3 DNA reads TGTGCCAGTAGTAAAGGACAGGGCGGGAACACTGAAGCTTTCTTT. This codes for CASSKGQGGNTEAFF.

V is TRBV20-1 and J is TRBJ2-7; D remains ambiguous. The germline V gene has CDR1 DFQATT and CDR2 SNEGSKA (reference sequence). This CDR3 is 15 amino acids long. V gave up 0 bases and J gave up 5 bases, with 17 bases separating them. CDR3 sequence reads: CSARDPVGSNHEQYF. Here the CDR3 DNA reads TGCAGTGCTAGAGATCCTGTAGGTAGCAACCACGAGCAGTACTTC.

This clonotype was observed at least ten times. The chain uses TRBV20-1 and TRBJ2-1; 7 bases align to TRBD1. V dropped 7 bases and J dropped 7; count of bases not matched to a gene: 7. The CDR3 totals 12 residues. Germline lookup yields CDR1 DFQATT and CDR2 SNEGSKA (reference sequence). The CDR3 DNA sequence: TGCAGTGAAGGGCAGGGGGATAATGAGCAGTTCTTC. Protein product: CSEGQGDNEQFF.

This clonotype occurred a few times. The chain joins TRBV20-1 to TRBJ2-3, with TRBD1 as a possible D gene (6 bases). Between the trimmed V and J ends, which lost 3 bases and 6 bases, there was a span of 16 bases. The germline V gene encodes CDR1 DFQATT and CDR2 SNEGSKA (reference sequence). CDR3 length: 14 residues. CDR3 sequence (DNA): TGCAGTGCTAGTGGGACACCGGGTCTCGATACGCAGTATTTT. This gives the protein CSASGTPGLDTQYF.

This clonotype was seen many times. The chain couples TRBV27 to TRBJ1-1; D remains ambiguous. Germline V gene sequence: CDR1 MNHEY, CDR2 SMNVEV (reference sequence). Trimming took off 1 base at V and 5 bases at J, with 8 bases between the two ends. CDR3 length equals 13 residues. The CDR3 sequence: CASSLFVGTEAFF. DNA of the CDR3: TGTGCCAGCAGTTTATTTGTGGGGACTGAAGCTTTCTTT.

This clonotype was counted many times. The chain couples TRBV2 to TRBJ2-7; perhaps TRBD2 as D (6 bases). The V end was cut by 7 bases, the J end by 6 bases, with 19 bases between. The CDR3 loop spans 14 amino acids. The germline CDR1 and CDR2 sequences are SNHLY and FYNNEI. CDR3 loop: CASKSAGTVFEQYF. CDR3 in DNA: TGTGCCAGCAAATCGGCAGGGACTGTATTCGAGCAGTACTTC.

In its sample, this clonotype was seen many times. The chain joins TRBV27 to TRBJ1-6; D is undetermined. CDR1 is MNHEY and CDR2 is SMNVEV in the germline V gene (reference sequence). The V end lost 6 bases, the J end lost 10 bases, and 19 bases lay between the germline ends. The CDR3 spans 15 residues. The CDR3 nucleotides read TGTGCCAGCAGCCCCTTCATGCGCGGGGAGTCACCCCTCCACTTT. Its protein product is CASSPFMRGESPLHF.

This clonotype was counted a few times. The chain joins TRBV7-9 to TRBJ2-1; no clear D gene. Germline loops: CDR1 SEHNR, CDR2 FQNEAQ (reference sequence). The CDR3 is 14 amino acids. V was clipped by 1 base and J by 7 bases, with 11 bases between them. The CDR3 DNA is TGTGCCAGCAGCTTAGTTCACCGTGGGAATGAGCAGTTCTTC. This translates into CASSLVHRGNEQFF.

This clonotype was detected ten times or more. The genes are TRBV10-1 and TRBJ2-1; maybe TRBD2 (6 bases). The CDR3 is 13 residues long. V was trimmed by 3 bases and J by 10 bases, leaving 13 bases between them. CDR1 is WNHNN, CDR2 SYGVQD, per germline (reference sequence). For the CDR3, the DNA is TGCGCCAGCAGTGATGGGGGGAGTGACGAGCAGTTCTTC. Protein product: CASSDGGSDEQFF.

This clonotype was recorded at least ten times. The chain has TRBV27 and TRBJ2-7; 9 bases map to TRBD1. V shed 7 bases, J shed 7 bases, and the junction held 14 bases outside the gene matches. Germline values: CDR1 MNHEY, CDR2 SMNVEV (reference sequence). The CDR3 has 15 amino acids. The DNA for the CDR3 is TGTGCCAGCAACTCACCGACAGGGGGAAAAAAGGAGCAGTACTTC. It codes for CASNSPTGGKKEQYF.

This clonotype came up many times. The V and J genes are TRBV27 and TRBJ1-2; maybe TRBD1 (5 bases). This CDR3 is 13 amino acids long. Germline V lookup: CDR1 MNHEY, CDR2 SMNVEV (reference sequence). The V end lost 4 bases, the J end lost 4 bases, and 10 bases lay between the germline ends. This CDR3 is CASSWGEGYGYTF. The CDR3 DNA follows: TGTGCCAGCAGTTGGGGCGAGGGCTATGGCTACACCTTC.

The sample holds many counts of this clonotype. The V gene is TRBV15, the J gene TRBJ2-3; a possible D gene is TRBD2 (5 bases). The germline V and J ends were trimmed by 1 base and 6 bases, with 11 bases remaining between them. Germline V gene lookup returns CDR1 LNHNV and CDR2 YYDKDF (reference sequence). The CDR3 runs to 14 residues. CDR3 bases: TGTGCCACCAGCAGAGGACTACCCGCGGATACGCAGTATTTT. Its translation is CATSRGLPADTQYF.

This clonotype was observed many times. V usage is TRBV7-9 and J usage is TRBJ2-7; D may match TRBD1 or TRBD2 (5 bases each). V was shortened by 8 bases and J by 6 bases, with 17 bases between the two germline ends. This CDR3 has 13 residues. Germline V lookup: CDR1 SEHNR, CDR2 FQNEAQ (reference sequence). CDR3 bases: TGTGCCAGCGGCTGGACACGACGGGGCGAGCAGTACTTC. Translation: CASGWTRRGEQYF.